One sample yielded the 25 T cell receptor beta chains listed below, sequenced in a study of vaccination effects on CD4 cells after COVID-19. Sequencing was preceded by expansion of antigen-specific CD4+ T cells with viral peptide pools in the ViraFEST assay. Subsequent to a culture period of under twelve days, CD4+ T cells were isolated. Two doses of BNT162b2 or mRNA-1273 vaccine were administered to participants. These receptors have no identified antigens. Method: immunoSEQ multiplex PCR; TCRdb's copy keeps in-frame clones and lacks some. Of tens of thousands of clones in the sample, 75% to 85% were seen once. The sample here was CD4+ T cells from PBMCs cultured with HCoV-OC43 spike peptides, taken after COVID-19 vaccination. The subset here: HCoV-OC43 spike overlapping peptide pool stimulation. These receptors were collected from a human donor who received a COVID-19 vaccine.

This clone appeared a few times. The V and J genes are TRBV27 and TRBJ1-2; 8 nucleotides align to TRBD1. Germline trimming cut 8 bases from V and 1 base from J; bases unmatched to any gene: 6. The CDR3 totals 14 residues. Germline values: CDR1 MNHEY, CDR2 SMNVEV (reference sequence). In DNA form, the CDR3 reads TGTGCCAGCGACACAGGGGGATTTAACTATGGCTACACCTTC. Translated, it gives CASDTGGFNYGYTF.

The chain recombines TRBV3-1 (or the pseudogene TRBV3-2) with TRBJ1-1; a weak D match, TRBD1 (6 bases). Germline CDR1 LGHDT, CDR2 YNNKEL (reference sequence). This CDR3 comprises 15 residues. V gave up 4 bases and J gave up 2 bases, with 14 bases separating them. Here the CDR3 reads CASSPSRTVNTEAFF. CDR3 nucleotide sequence: TGTGCCAGCAGCCCTAGCCGGACAGTTAACACTGAAGCTTTCTTT.

This clone was seen just once. The chain is built from TRBV4-2 and TRBJ1-5, with TRBD1 identical over 9 bases. Germline CDR1 and CDR2: LGHNA and YNFKEQ. CDR3 size: 15 residues. V shed 4 bases, J shed 6 bases, and the junction held 7 bases outside the gene matches. The CDR3 sequence: CASSLTWTGAQPQHF. The CDR3 DNA reads as TGTGCCAGCAGCCTAACATGGACAGGGGCTCAGCCCCAGCATTTT.

The chain combines TRBV2 with TRBJ2-7, with D perhaps given as TRBD1 or TRBD2 (5 bases each). Trimming pared 8 bases from V and 6 bases from J, leaving 8 bases between. Germline V lookup: CDR1 SNHLY, CDR2 FYNNEI. The CDR3 loop spans 10 amino acids. The CDR3 region is CASGTREQYV. The DNA of the CDR3 is TGTGCCAGCGGGACCCGCGAGCAGTACGTC.

The gene calls are TRBV12-3 or TRBV12-4 and TRBJ1-1; D possibly corresponds to TRBD1 (5 bases). The germline V and J ends were trimmed by 5 bases and 1 base, with 5 bases remaining between them. CDR3 size: 12 residues. DNA of the CDR3: TGTGCCAGCAGTGACAGGAACACTGAAGCTTTCTTT. Translated, it gives CASSDRNTEAFF.

This clone was counted once. The chain links TRBV11-2 to TRBJ1-4; D remains unclear. CDR3 size: 15 residues. Germline assignment: CDR1 SGHAT and CDR2 FQNNGV. V was shortened by 5 bases and J by 6 bases, with 16 bases between the two germline ends. Here the CDR3 reads CASSHTAGGHEKLFF. CDR3 in DNA: TGTGCCAGCAGCCATACGGCGGGAGGGCATGAAAAACTGTTTTTT.

The genes are TRBV12-3 or TRBV12-4 and TRBJ1-1, with D unresolved. The CDR3 is 13 amino acids. With 2 bases removed from V and 6 bases from J, the gap between germline ends came to 10 bases. The chain's CDR3 is CASSLLGFSEAFF. The CDR3 DNA follows: TGTGCCAGCAGTTTACTCGGGTTTTCTGAAGCTTTCTTT.

This chain links TRBV4-1 with TRBJ2-5, with D perhaps TRBD1 or TRBD2 (5 bases each). The CDR3 loop spans 13 amino acids. Germline CDR1 MGHRA, CDR2 YSYEKL. Deletions cut 1 base from V and 7 bases from J, with 10 bases between. The CDR3 bases are TGCGCCAGCAGCCAAGTTAGGGACGGGACCCAGTACTTC. This gives the protein CASSQVRDGTQYF.

This clone was recorded once. The chain links TRBV19 to TRBJ2-5; D is unclear. V lost 3 bases and J 5 bases, leaving 10 bases between the germline ends. The germline CDR1 and CDR2 sequences are LNHDA and SQIVND (reference sequence). The CDR3 sequence is 13 residues long. This CDR3 reads CASSIAWLETQYF. CDR3 DNA sequence: TGTGCCAGTAGTATCGCATGGTTGGAGACCCAGTACTTC.

V gene TRBV7-9 combines with J gene TRBJ2-3; tentatively, D is TRBD2 (6 bases). The CDR3 is 13 residues long. V lost 1 base to trimming and J lost 5 bases, with 7 bases between them. Germline values: CDR1 SEHNR, CDR2 FQNEAQ (reference sequence). Here the CDR3 reads CASSLVGGDTQYF. The CDR3 nucleotides are TGTGCCAGCAGCTTAGTGGGGGGAGATACGCAGTATTTT.

This clone was counted once. V gene TRBV7-8 combines with J gene TRBJ2-1; TRBD1 matches at 10 bases. Trimming removed 5 bases from V and 8 bases from J; junction bases left unmatched: 15. This CDR3 is 17 amino acids long. The germline CDR1 and CDR2 sequences are SGHVS and FQNEAQ. CDR3 amino acids: CASSHKTGTGDADEQFF. The CDR3 DNA reads as TGTGCCAGCAGCCACAAGACCGGGACAGGGGACGCCGATGAGCAGTTCTTC.

The chain joins TRBV18 to TRBJ2-3, with D possibly matching TRBD1 (5 bases). The germline CDR1 and CDR2 sequences are KGHSH and LQKENI. Deletions cut 6 bases from V and 2 bases from J, with 15 bases between. The CDR3 consists of 15 residues. This chain's CDR3 is CASSLQQGITDTQYF. As DNA, the CDR3 is TGTGCCAGCTCTCTCCAGCAGGGAATCACAGATACGCAGTATTTT.

The chain is built from TRBV7-9 and TRBJ1-6; 7 positions match TRBD1. After removal of 3 bases from V and 7 bases from J, the junction contained 6 bases not matched to a gene. Germline assignment: CDR1 SEHNR and CDR2 FQNEAQ (reference sequence). The CDR3 sequence is 15 residues long. The CDR3 sequence is CASSFGTAQNSPLHF. As DNA, the CDR3 is TGTGCCAGCAGCTTCGGGACAGCCCAGAATTCACCCCTCCACTTT.

V gene TRBV19 combines with J gene TRBJ1-1; 8 nucleotides line up with TRBD1. This CDR3 region has 15 residues. Trimming removed 3 bases from V and 3 bases from J; junction bases left unmatched: 6. Looked up from germline, CDR1 is LNHDA and CDR2 is SQIVND (reference sequence). The CDR3 DNA sequence: TGTGCCAGTAGTATGGGACAGGCTAGGGACACTGAAGCTTTCTTT. This sequence encodes CASSMGQARDTEAFF.

This chain joins TRBV6-5 and TRBJ2-7, with no clear D. Germline CDR1 reads MNHEY; CDR2 reads SVGAGI. Trimming cost V 2 bases and J 7 bases, with 6 bases left between them. CDR3 length: 11 residues. The CDR3 loop reads CASSYMGEQYV. CDR3 in DNA: TGTGCCAGCAGTTACATGGGGGAGCAGTACGTC.

This chain uses TRBV6-1 with TRBJ1-5; D unclear. Trimming removed 1 base from V and 7 bases from J, with 8 bases in between. CDR3 length: 13 residues. Germline CDR1 is MNHNS and CDR2 is SASEGT. CDR3 DNA sequence: TGTGCCAGCAGTGAAGGTATAATCCAGCCCCAGCATTTT. Translating gives CASSEGIIQPQHF.

This rearrangement joins TRBV5-8 to TRBJ1-2, with 7 bases that match TRBD1. The germline gives CDR1 SGHTS, CDR2 YDEGEE. This CDR3 spans 13 amino acids. J was trimmed by 8 bases and V by 6 bases; bases with no gene match: 10. This chain's CDR3 is CASTEGALRGYTF. The CDR3 DNA is TGTGCCAGCACAGAGGGGGCACTTAGGGGCTACACCTTC.

The CDR3 loop is CASSSEDSVYGYTF. The CDR3 bases are TGTGCCAGTAGTTCAGAGGACAGCGTCTATGGCTACACCTTC. V usage is TRBV19 and J usage is TRBJ1-2; D may be TRBD1 (6 bases). Trimming took 5 bases from V and 4 from J, leaving 14 bases between them. The CDR3 consists of 14 residues. Germline values: CDR1 LNHDA, CDR2 SQIVND (reference sequence).

The genes are TRBV4-3 and TRBJ2-2; D unresolved. With 4 bases removed from V and 4 bases from J, the gap between germline ends came to 4 bases. This CDR3 region has 12 residues. CDR1 LGHNA and CDR2 YSLEER come from the germline V gene. In nucleotides, the CDR3 is TGCGCCAGCAGCCGACTCACCGGGGAGCTGTTTTTT. The encoded protein is CASSRLTGELFF.

V and J are TRBV5-4 and TRBJ2-4, with D possibly matching TRBD2 (6 bases). Germline CDR1 and CDR2: SGHNT and YYREEE (reference sequence). V lost 0 bases and J 5 bases, leaving 9 bases between the germline ends. The CDR3 is 14 residues long. The DNA for the CDR3 is TGTGCCAGCAGCTTGGCCGGGACTCAAAACATTCAGTACTTC. It translates to CASSLAGTQNIQYF.

In its sample, this clone was seen a few times. The rearrangement joins TRBV2 to TRBJ1-1, with TRBD1 matching over 7 bases. The ends lost 6 bases at V and 6 bases at J; junction bases unmatched: 10. Germline V gives CDR1 SNHLY, CDR2 FYNNEI. The CDR3 is 14 amino acids. DNA for the CDR3: TGTGCCAGCAGAGCCCTTGACAGGGTGGCTGAAGCTTTCTTT. Its translation is CASRALDRVAEAFF.

This chain uses TRBV2 with TRBJ1-5; 10 bases map to TRBD1. The CDR3 totals 12 residues. Per germline, CDR1 SNHLY and CDR2 FYNNEI. The ends lost 9 bases at V and 7 bases at J; junction bases unmatched: 3. The CDR3 reads CARGQGSQPQHF. DNA of the CDR3: TGTGCCAGGGGACAGGGGAGCCAGCCCCAGCATTTT.

This clone has a handful of counts. The chain carries TRBV28 and TRBJ1-2, with 7 nucleotides matching TRBD1. CDR3 length: 16 residues. Germline V lookup: CDR1 MDHEN, CDR2 SYDVKM. J lost 4 bases, V lost 4 bases, and 12 bases had no gene match. CDR3 in amino acids: CASSSSQGGQGYGYTF. CDR3 bases: TGTGCCAGCAGTTCGTCTCAGGGGGGGCAGGGCTATGGCTACACCTTC.

In this sample, this clone turned up a few times. The chain couples TRBV4-1 to TRBJ1-4; unclear D gene. The CDR3 contains 14 residues. Germline CDR1 and CDR2: MGHRA and YSYEKL. The V end was cut by 4 bases, the J end by 4 bases, with 10 bases between. The CDR3 loop is CASSRPGFNEKLFF. The CDR3 nucleotides are TGCGCCAGCAGCCGTCCCGGCTTTAATGAAAAACTGTTTTTT.

The chain recombines TRBV10-2 with TRBJ2-1; 10 positions match TRBD2. V shed 9 bases and J 4 bases; nucleotides not matched to a gene: 3. The CDR3 contains 13 residues. The V gene's germline CDR1 is WSHSY and CDR2 SAAADI. CDR3 nucleotides: TGCGCCAGTAGCGGGGGGCCTTACAATGAGCAGTTCTTC. Translation: CASSGGPYNEQFF.